This TCR beta chain derives from a study of patients and donors after allogeneic stem cell transplantation. Deletions cut 1 base from V and 10 bases from J, with 9 bases between. CDR1 LNHNV and CDR2 YYDKDF come from the germline V gene (reference sequence). The CDR3 runs to 12 residues. TCRdb passed the RT-PCR reads through MiXCR, listing each CDR3 protein once. The sample consists of 150,000 to 200,000 distinct CDR3 sequences, approximately 28% of them appearing once. The chain employs TRBV15 and TRBJ2-3, with a possible D match to TRBD2 (6 bases). Specimen: blood, either unsorted or a sorted T cell fraction (not recorded which). The clonotype originates from a human donor who was either an allogeneic HSCT recipient or a stem cell or donor lymphocyte infusion donor (not recorded which). It is not recorded whose cells these are; they may come from a transplant donor. CDR3 sequence reads: CATSRVRDSQYF. The CDR3 DNA reads as TGTGCCACCAGCAGAGTTCGGGACTCGCAGTATTTT. Full variable domain (rest looked up from reference TRBV15 and TRBJ2-3): DAMVIQNPRYQVTQFGKPVTLSCSQTLNHNVMYWYQQKSSQAPKLLFHYYDKDFNNEADTPDNFQSRRPNTSFCFLDIRSPGLGDTAMYLCATSRVRDSQYFGPGTRLTVL.